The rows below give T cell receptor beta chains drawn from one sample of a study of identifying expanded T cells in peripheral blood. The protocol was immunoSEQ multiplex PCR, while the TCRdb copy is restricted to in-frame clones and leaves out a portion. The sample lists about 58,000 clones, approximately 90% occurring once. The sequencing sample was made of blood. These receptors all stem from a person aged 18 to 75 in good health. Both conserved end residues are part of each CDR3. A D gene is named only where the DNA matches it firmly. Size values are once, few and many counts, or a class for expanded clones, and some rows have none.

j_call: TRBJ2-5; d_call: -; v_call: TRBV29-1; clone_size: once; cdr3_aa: CSVEATYTETQYF; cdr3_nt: TGCAGCGTTGAAGCTACGTATACGGAGACCCAGTACTTC
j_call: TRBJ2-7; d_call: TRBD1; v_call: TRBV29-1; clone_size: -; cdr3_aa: CSVLRTGIGQYF; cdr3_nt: TGCAGCGTTTTAAGGACAGGGATCGGGCAGTACTTC
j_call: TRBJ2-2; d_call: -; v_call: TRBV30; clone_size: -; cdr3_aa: CAWSNTGELFF; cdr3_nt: TGTGCCTGGTCAAACACCGGGGAGCTGTTTTTT
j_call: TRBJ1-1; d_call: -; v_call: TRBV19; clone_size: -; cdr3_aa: CASRADTEAFF; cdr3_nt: TGTGCCAGTAGGGCAGACACTGAAGCTTTCTTT
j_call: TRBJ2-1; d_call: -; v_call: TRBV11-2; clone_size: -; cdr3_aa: CASGRDFSYNEQFF; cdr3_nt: TGTGCCAGCGGCCGGGACTTCTCCTACAATGAGCAGTTCTTC
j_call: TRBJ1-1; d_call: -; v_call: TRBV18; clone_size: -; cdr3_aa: CASSPEANRANTEAFF; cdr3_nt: TGTGCCAGCTCCCCAGAGGCGAACAGGGCGAACACTGAAGCTTTCTTT
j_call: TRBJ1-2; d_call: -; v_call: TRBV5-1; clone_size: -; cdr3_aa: CASSLQGAQGYTF; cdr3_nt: TGCGCCAGCAGCTTACAGGGAGCCCAAGGCTACACCTTC
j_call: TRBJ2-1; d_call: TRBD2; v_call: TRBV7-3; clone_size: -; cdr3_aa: CASSPTRGGWGEQFF; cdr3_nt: TGTGCCAGCAGCCCCACCCGGGGGGGTTGGGGAGAGCAGTTCTTC
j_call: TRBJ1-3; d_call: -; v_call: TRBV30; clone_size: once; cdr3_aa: CAWDPGSSGNTIYF; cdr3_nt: TGTGCCTGGGATCCAGGCAGCTCTGGAAACACCATATATTTT
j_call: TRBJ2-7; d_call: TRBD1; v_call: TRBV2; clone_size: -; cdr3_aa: CASCRDRDYEQYF; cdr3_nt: TGTGCCAGCTGCCGGGACAGGGACTACGAGCAGTACTTC
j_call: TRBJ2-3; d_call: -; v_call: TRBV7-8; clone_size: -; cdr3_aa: CASSWAAGDTQYF; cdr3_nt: TGTGCCAGCAGCTGGGCGGCGGGAGATACGCAGTATTTT
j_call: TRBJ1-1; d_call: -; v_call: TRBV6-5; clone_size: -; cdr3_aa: CASSQTWNTEAFF; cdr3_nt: TGTGCCAGCAGTCAGACGTGGAACACTGAAGCTTTCTTT
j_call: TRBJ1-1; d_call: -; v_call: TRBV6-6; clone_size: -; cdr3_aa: CASSSPGGNTEAFF; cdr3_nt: TGTGCCAGCAGTTCTCCCGGGGGAAACACTGAAGCTTTCTTT
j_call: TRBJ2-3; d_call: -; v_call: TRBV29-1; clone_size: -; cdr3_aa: CSVEAEDTQYF; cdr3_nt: TGCAGCGTTGAGGCTGAAGATACGCAGTATTTT
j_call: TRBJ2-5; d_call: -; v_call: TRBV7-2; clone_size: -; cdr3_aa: CASSPQNSAQETQYF; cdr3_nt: TGTGCCAGCAGCCCGCAAAATTCGGCCCAAGAGACCCAGTACTTC